These 12 T cell receptor beta chains were sequenced from one sample in a study of blood T cell repertoires in COVID-19. Method: immunoSEQ multiplex PCR; TCRdb's copy keeps in-frame clones and lacks some. The sample gives 140,000 to 150,000 clones, about nine tenths of which show up once; over 2% is in the top ten. The sequenced sample consisted of peripheral blood. These receptors originate from a human donor in a cohort sampled during active COVID-19.

The chain is built from TRBV6-9 and TRBJ2-1; 15 bases match TRBD2. Germline CDR1 reads MNHGY; CDR2 reads SVAAGI. CDR3 size: 18 residues. J lost 0 bases, V lost 5 bases, and 5 bases had no gene match. The CDR3 DNA follows: TGTGCCAGCAGTACGGGACTAGCGGGAGGCCCCTCCTACAATGAGCAGTTCTTC. Translating it yields CASSTGLAGGPSYNEQFF.

The chain combines TRBV18 with TRBJ2-7, with TRBD1 matching over 7 bases. Germline V gene sequence: CDR1 KGHSH, CDR2 LQKENI. The trim removed 3 bases at V and 5 bases at J, leaving 13 bases unmatched. The CDR3 extends over 16 amino acids. This CDR3 reads CASSPYITGDDDEQYF. CDR3 nucleotides: TGTGCCAGCTCACCGTACATTACAGGGGACGACGACGAGCAGTACTTC.

This chain links TRBV18 with TRBJ2-3, with 9 nucleotides matching TRBD1. Per the germline V gene, CDR1 is KGHSH and CDR2 is LQKENI. This CDR3 comprises 18 residues. V lost 4 bases, J lost 1 base, and 12 bases stayed unmatched. In nucleotides, the CDR3 is TGTGCCAGCTCACTATCCGGGACAGGGAGTCGGGGCACAGATACGCAGTATTTT. It codes for CASSLSGTGSRGTDTQYF.

The rearrangement links TRBV18 to TRBJ2-5; TRBD1 matches at 7 bases. The J segment lost 5 bases and the V segment lost 3 bases, leaving 12 bases of the junction unmatched. The germline V gene has CDR1 KGHSH and CDR2 LQKENI. CDR3 size: 16 residues. CDR3 bases: TGTGCCAGCTCACCCCCAGGACAGGCCAAGGGGGAGACCCAGTACTTC. Translation: CASSPPGQAKGETQYF. Looking up the rest from reference TRBV18 and TRBJ2-5 gives the full variable domain: NAGVMQNPRHLVRRRGQEARLRCSPMKGHSHVYWYRQLPEEGLKFMVYLQKENIIDESGMPKERFSAEFPKEGPSILRIQQVVRGDSAAYFCASSPPGQAKGETQYFGPGTRLLVL.

This clone has only a few counts. This chain joins TRBV18 and TRBJ1-1; perhaps TRBD1 as D (6 bases). V was cut by 4 bases and J by 4 bases, with 10 bases left in between. CDR1 KGHSH and CDR2 LQKENI come from the germline V gene. This CDR3 is built from 13 residues. For the CDR3, the DNA is TGTGCCAGCTCACTAGCACAGGGCACTGAAGCTTTCTTT. Amino acids: CASSLAQGTEAFF.

This rearrangement joins TRBV30 to TRBJ2-7, with a tentative D call TRBD2 (7 bases). Trimming removed 0 bases from V and 6 bases from J, with 15 bases in between. The CDR3 contains 14 residues. Germline V gene data show CDR1 as GTSNPN and CDR2 as SVGIG (reference sequence). This CDR3 reads CAWSVWGGSAEQYF. In DNA, the CDR3 is TGTGCCTGGAGTGTATGGGGGGGCTCTGCCGAGCAGTACTTC.

V is TRBV10-3 and J is TRBJ1-1, with 9 bases that match TRBD1. The CDR3 runs to 15 residues. The germline V gene encodes CDR1 ENHRY and CDR2 SYGVKD. V gave up 2 bases and J gave up 4 bases; unmatched junction bases: 5. CDR3 in DNA: TGTGCCATCAGTGAGCCACAGGGGGCGTTCACTGAAGCTTTCTTT. Encoded protein: CAISEPQGAFTEAFF.

The chain combines TRBV11-2 with TRBJ1-2; a possible D gene is TRBD1 (5 bases). CDR1 is SGHAT and CDR2 is FQNNGV in the germline V gene. The germline V and J ends were trimmed by 4 bases and 4 bases, with 19 bases remaining between them. The CDR3 length is 16 residues. CDR3 DNA: TGTGCCAGCAGCTCCATTGCAGGGTCCCTGTTCTATGGCTACACCTTC. Translated, it gives CASSSIAGSLFYGYTF.

This sequence joins TRBV7-8 and TRBJ2-1; 9 nucleotides match TRBD1. CDR1 is SGHVS and CDR2 is FQNEAQ in the germline V gene. The ends lost 5 bases at V and 6 bases at J; junction bases unmatched: 5. CDR3 length equals 14 residues. The CDR3 protein is CASSQPTGGNEQFF. CDR3 bases: TGTGCCAGCAGCCAGCCGACAGGGGGCAATGAGCAGTTCTTC. Drawing the rest from reference TRBV7-8 and TRBJ2-1, the complete variable domain is GAGVSQSPRYKVAKRGQDVALRCDPISGHVSLFWYQQALGQGPEFLTYFQNEAQLDKSGLPSDRFFAERPEGSVSTLKIQRTQQEDSAVYLCASSQPTGGNEQFFGPGTRLTVL.

CDR3 bases: TGTGCCAGCAGCCTCCCCGGACAGGGGGCCCCACAGTACTTC. This translates into CASSLPGQGAPQYF. The chain employs TRBV7-9 and TRBJ2-5, with 11 bases fitting TRBD1. CDR1 SEHNR and CDR2 FQNEAQ come from the germline V gene (reference sequence). V lost 5 bases to trimming and J lost 11 bases; unmatched junction nucleotides: 10. The CDR3 is 14 residues long.

The chain joins TRBV5-1 to TRBJ2-7, with D perhaps matching TRBD2 (5 bases). Trimming stripped 0 bases from V and 3 bases from J, with 16 bases between. The CDR3 totals 16 residues. CDR1 SGHRS and CDR2 YFSETQ come from the germline V gene. For the CDR3, the DNA is TGCGCCAGCAGCTTGGGGGCGGCGGGCTCCTACTACGAGCAGTACTTC. This codes for CASSLGAAGSYYEQYF.

The chain carries TRBV4-3 and TRBJ1-3; D is undetermined. This CDR3 contains 14 residues. CDR1 and CDR2 from the germline V gene are LGHNA and YSLEER. Trimming removed 3 bases at V and 4 bases at J, with 10 bases between. CDR3 loop: CASSQVLQGNTIYF. The CDR3 DNA sequence: TGCGCCAGCAGCCAGGTTCTCCAGGGAAACACCATATATTTT.